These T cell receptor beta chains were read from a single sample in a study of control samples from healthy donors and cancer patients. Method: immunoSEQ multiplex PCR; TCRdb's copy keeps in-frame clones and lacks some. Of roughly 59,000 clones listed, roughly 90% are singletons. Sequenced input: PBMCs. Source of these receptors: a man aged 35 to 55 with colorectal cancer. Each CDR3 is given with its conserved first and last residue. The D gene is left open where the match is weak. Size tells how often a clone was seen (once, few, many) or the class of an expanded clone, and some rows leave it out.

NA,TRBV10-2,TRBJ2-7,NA,TGCGCCAGCAGTGAGGGGTGGGGGGGCTTCGAGCAGTACTTC,CASSEGWGGFEQYF
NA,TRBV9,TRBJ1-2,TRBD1,TGTGCCAGCAGCGTAGGTGTGACAGGGTCAGGCTACACCTTC,CASSVGVTGSGYTF
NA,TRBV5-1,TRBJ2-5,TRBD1,TGCGCCAGCGCGGCCCCGGACAGGGAATTTTTGGAGACCCAGTACTTC,CASAAPDREFLETQYF
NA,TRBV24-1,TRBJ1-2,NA,TGTGCCACCAGGGCCGGGGGTGGACAGCACTATGGCTACACCTTC,CATRAGGGQHYGYTF
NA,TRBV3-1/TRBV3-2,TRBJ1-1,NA,TGTGCCAGCAGCCAAGCGGGTAGGACCGCTAACACTGAAGCTTTCTTT,CASSQAGRTANTEAFF
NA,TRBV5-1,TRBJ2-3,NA,TGCGCCAGCAGCTTGGATCCTTGGGGCTTGGTGTCCGATACGCAGTATTTT,CASSLDPWGLVSDTQYF
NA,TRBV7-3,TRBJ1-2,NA,TGTGCCAGCAGCTCCTCCCAGGGTGGCTACACCTTC,CASSSSQGGYTF
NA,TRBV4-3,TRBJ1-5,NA,TGCGCCAGCAGCCAAGATTGGTTGGAGAGCAATCAGCCCCAGCATTTT,CASSQDWLESNQPQHF
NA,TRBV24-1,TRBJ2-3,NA,TGTGCCACCCGACCGAAGGACACAGATACGCAGTATTTT,CATRPKDTDTQYF
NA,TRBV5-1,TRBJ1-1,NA,TGCGCCAGCAGCTTGGCCAGAGACAGCAAAGCTTTCTTT,CASSLARDSKAFF
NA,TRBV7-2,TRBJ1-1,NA,TGTGCCAGCAGCTTCACGGCAGCGAACACTGAAGCTTTCTTT,CASSFTAANTEAFF
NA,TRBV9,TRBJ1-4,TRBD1,TGTGCCAGCAGCGTAGGTTGGGGACAGGGAGGCGAAAAACTGTTTTTT,CASSVGWGQGGEKLFF
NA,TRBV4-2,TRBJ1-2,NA,TGTGCCAGCAGCCAAGATCTTGGCAGGGCTGGCTACACCTTC,CASSQDLGRAGYTF
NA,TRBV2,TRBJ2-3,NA,TGTGCCAGAGACCGACCTCGAGGAGCCCAGGGTCTGCGGACAGATACGCAGTATTTT,CARDRPRGAQGLRTDTQYF
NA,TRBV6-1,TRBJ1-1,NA,TGTGCCAGCAGTGAAGCGAGCAGGGCTGGGGTCACTGAAGCTTTCTTT,CASSEASRAGVTEAFF
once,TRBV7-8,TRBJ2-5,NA,TGTGCCGTTGCTCCGGGCAGATGGGAGACCCAGTACTTC,CAVAPGRWETQYF
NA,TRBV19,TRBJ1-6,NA,TGTGCCAGTAGTATAGGAAGGGCCCAGAGGGATAATTCACCCCTCCACTTT,CASSIGRAQRDNSPLHF
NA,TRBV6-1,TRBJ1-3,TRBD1,TGTGCCAGCAGTGCCCTTGGCAAACAGGGGCGAAACACCATATATTTT,CASSALGKQGRNTIYF
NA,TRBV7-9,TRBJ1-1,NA,TGTGCCAGCAGCTCAGGATCCACTGAAGCTTTCTTT,CASSSGSTEAFF
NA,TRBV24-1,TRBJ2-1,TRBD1,TGTGCCACCAGCAGGGACAGTCAGCAGTTCTTC,CATSRDSQQFF
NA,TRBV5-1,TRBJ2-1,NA,TGCGCCAGCAGCTTGGTGCAGGGGGGGAATGAGCAGTTCTTC,CASSLVQGGNEQFF
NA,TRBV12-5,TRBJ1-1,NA,TGTGCTAGTGGTTTGGGACCTTGGGGGGCTTTCTTT,CASGLGPWGAFF
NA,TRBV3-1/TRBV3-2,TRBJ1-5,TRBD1,TGTGCCAGCAGCACGGACAGGGGGCCGGGTCAGCCCCAGCATTTT,CASSTDRGPGQPQHF
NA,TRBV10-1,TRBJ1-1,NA,TGCGCCAGCAAACAGGGACTGAACACTGAAGCTTTCTTT,CASKQGLNTEAFF
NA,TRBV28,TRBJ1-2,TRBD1,TGTGCCAGCAGTTTGGGGACAGGGGGCTTTGGCTACACCTTC,CASSLGTGGFGYTF
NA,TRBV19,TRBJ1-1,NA,TGTGCCAGTAGTATAGGTAACACTGAAGCTTTCTTT,CASSIGNTEAFF
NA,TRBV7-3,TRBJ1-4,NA,TGTGCCAGCAGTCTCCTTGGACAACCTAATGAAAAACTGTTTTTT,CASSLLGQPNEKLFF
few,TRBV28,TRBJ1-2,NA,TGTGCCAGCAGTACCCTAGGAGGGGCGAGGAGTAGGGGCTACACCTTC,CASSTLGGARSRGYTF
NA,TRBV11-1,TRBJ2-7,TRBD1,TGTGCCAGCAGCTCTCCCGGACAGGGGACCTCCTACGAGCAGTACTTC,CASSSPGQGTSYEQYF
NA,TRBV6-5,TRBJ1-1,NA,TGTGCCAGCAGCTGGACAGAGGAGAACACTGAAGCTTTCTTT,CASSWTEENTEAFF
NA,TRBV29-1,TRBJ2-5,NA,TGCAGCGTTCGACTCCAAGAGACCCAGTACTTC,CSVRLQETQYF
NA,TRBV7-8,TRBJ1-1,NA,TGTGCCAGCAGCTTAGCGAACCTTGTAACTGAAGCTTTCTTT,CASSLANLVTEAFF
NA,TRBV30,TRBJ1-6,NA,TGTGCCTGGAGTGTAGGGACACTGAATTCACCCCTCCACTTT,CAWSVGTLNSPLHF
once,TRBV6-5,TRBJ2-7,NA,TGTGCCAGCAGTTACGGAGAGGGGAGGTCCTACGAGCAGTACTTC,CASSYGEGRSYEQYF
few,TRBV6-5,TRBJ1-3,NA,TGTGCCAGCAGCCCCGACAGGTTTGGAAACACCATATATTTT,CASSPDRFGNTIYF
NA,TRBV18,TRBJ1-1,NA,TGTGCCAGCTCACCGACAGCAGGGATCGGCACTGAAGCTTTCTTT,CASSPTAGIGTEAFF